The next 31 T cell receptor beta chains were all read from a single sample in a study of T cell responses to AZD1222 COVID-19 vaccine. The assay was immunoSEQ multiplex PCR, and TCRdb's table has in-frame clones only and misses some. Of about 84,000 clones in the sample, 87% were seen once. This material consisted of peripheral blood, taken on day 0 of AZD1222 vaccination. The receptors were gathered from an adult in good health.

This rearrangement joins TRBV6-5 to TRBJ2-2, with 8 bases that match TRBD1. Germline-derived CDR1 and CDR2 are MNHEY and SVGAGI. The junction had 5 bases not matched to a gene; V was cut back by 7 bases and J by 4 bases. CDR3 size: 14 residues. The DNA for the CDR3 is TGTGCCAGCATAGTGACAGGGGTCACCGGGGAGCTGTTTTTT. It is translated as CASIVTGVTGELFF.

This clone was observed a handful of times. Here the CDR3 DNA reads TGTGCCAGTACCTCGACAGGGATCACCTATAATTCACCCCTCCACTTT. It is translated as CASTSTGITYNSPLHF. The chain joins TRBV19 to TRBJ1-6, with 7 bases matching TRBD1. Per germline, CDR1 LNHDA and CDR2 SQIVND (reference sequence). The CDR3 totals 16 residues. With V trimmed by 7 bases and J by 2 bases, 8 bases remained unmatched.

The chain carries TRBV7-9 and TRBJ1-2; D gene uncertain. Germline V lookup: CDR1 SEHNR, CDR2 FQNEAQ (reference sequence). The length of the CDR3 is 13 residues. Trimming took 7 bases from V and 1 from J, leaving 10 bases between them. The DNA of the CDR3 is TGTGCCAGCAACACTAATGGTAACTATGGCTACACCTTC. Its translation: CASNTNGNYGYTF.

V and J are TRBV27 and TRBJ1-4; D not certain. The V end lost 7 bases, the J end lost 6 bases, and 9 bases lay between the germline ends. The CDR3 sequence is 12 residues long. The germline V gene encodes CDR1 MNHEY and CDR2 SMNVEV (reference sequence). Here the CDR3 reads CASIWTYEKLFF. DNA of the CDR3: TGTGCCAGCATCTGGACTTATGAAAAACTGTTTTTT.

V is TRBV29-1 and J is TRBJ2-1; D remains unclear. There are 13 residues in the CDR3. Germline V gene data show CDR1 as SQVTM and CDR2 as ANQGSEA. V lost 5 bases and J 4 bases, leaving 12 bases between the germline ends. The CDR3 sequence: CSVLSAQYNEQFF. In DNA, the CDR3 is TGCAGCGTTCTGAGTGCGCAATACAATGAGCAGTTCTTC.

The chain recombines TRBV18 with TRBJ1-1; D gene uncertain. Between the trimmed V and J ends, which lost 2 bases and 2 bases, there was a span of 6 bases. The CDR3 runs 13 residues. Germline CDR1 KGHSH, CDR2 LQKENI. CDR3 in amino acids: CASSPATNTEAFF. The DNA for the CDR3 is TGTGCCAGCTCACCAGCAACCAACACTGAAGCTTTCTTT.

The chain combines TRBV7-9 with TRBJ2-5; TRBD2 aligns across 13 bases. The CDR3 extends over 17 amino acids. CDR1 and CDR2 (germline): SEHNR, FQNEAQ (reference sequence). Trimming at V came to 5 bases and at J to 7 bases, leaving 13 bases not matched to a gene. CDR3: CASSTELAGGPAGTQYF. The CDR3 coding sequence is TGTGCCAGCAGCACCGAACTAGCGGGAGGGCCCGCAGGGACCCAGTACTTC.

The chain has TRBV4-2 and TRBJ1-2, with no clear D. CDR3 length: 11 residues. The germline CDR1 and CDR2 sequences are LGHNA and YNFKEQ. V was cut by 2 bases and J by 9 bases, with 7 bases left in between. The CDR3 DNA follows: TGTGCCAGCAGCCAACCCCCTCGCTACACCTTC. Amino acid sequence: CASSQPPRYTF.

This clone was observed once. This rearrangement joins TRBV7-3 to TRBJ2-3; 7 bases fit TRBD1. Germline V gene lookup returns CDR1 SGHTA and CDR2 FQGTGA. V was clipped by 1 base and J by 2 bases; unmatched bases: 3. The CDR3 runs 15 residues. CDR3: CASSLSDRATDTQYF. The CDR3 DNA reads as TGTGCCAGCAGCTTAAGCGACAGGGCCACAGATACGCAGTATTTT. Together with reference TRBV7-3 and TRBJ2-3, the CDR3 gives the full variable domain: GAGVSQTPSNKVTEKGKYVELRCDPISGHTALYWYRQSLGQGPEFLIYFQGTGAADDSGLPNDRFFAVRPEGSVSTLKIQRTERGDSAVYLCASSLSDRATDTQYFGPGTRLTVL.

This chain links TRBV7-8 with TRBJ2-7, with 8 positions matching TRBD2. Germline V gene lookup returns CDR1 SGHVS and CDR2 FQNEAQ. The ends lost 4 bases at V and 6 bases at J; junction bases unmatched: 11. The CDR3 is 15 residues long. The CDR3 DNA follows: TGTGCCAGCAGCTCATACGCGGGACTAGACGGCGAGCAGTACTTC. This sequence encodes CASSSYAGLDGEQYF.

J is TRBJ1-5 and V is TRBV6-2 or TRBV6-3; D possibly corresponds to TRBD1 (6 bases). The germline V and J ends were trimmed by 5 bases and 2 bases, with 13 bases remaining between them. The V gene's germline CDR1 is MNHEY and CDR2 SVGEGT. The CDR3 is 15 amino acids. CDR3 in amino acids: CASSPVGGGNQPQHF. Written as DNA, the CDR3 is TGTGCCAGCAGTCCCGTAGGGGGAGGCAATCAGCCCCAGCATTTT.

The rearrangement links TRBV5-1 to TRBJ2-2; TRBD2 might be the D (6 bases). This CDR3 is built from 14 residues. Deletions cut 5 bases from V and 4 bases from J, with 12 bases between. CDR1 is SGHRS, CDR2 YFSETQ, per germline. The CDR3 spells CASRGSGVTGELFF. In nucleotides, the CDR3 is TGCGCCAGCAGGGGGTCGGGAGTCACCGGGGAGCTGTTTTTT.

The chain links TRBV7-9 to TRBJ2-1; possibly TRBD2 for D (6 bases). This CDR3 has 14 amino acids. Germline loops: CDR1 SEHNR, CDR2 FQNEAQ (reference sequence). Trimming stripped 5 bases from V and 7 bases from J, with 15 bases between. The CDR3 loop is CASSPPLARNEQFF. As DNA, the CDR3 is TGTGCCAGCAGCCCACCGCTAGCGAGGAATGAGCAGTTCTTC.

Here the CDR3 DNA reads TGTGCCAGCCAACTCAACAGGGCTGACACTGAAGCTTTCTTT. This codes for CASQLNRADTEAFF. The gene calls are TRBV6-5 and TRBJ1-1, with D tentatively TRBD1 (6 bases). Germline-derived CDR1 and CDR2 are MNHEY and SVGAGI. Trimming removed 8 bases from V and 3 bases from J, with 16 bases in between. The CDR3 length is 14 residues.

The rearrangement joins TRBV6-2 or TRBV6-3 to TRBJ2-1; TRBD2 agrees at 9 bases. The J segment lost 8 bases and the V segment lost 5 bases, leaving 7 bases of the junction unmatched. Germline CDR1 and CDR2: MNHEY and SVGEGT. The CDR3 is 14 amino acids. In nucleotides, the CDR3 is TGTGCCAGCAGTCGAAATAGCGGGAGCGATGAGCAGTTCTTC. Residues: CASSRNSGSDEQFF.

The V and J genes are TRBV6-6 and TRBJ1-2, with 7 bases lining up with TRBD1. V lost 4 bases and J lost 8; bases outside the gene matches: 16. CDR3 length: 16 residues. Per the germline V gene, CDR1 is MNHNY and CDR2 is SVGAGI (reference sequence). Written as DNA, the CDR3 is TGTGCCAGCAGTTCTCTGGGCCATACAGGGGAAGAAGGCTACACCTTC. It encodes CASSSLGHTGEEGYTF.

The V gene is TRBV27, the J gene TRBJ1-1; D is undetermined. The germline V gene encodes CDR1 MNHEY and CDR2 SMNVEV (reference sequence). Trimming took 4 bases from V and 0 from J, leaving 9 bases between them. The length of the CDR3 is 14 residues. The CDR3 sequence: CASSSEYMNTEAFF. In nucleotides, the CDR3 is TGTGCCAGCAGTTCGGAGTACATGAACACTGAAGCTTTCTTT.

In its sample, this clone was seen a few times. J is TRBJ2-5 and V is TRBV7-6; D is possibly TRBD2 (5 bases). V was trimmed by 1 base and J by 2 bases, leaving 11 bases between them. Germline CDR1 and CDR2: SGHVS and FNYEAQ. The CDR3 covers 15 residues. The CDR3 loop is CASSLEAGVQETQYF. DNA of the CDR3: TGTGCCAGCAGCTTAGAGGCCGGGGTTCAAGAGACCCAGTACTTC.

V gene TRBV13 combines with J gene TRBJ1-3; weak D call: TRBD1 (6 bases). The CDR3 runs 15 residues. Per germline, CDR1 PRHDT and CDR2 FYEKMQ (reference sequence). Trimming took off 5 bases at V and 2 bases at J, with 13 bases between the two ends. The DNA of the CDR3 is TGTGCCAGCAGCACCCGACAGGTTGCTGGAAACACCATATATTTT. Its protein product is CASSTRQVAGNTIYF.

The chain's CDR3 is CASTPGTGVEQYF. The CDR3 bases are TGTGCCAGTACGCCCGGGACAGGGGTAGAGCAGTACTTC. This sequence joins TRBV19 and TRBJ2-7; 10 positions match TRBD1. Germline CDR1 is LNHDA and CDR2 is SQIVND (reference sequence). The CDR3 length is 13 residues. The ends lost 7 bases at V and 7 bases at J; junction bases unmatched: 7.

The CDR3 region is CASSYAGGASYEQYF. CDR3 sequence (DNA): TGTGCCAGCAGTTATGCGGGGGGAGCCTCCTACGAGCAGTACTTC. The rearrangement uses TRBV6-5 and TRBJ2-7; 8 bases line up with TRBD2. The junction had 4 bases not matched to a gene; V was cut back by 3 bases and J by 0 bases. The CDR3 runs 15 residues. Germline V gene sequence: CDR1 MNHEY, CDR2 SVGAGI.

Here the CDR3 reads CASSFLGQGDYNEQFF. The CDR3, as DNA: TGTGCCAGCAGCTTCCTGGGACAGGGTGACTACAATGAGCAGTTCTTC. The chain combines TRBV7-3 with TRBJ2-1; 9 nucleotides line up with TRBD1. The CDR3 spans 16 residues. V shed 3 bases and J 3 bases; nucleotides not matched to a gene: 6. Germline CDR1 reads SGHTA; CDR2 reads FQGTGA. The full variable domain, in which reference TRBV7-3 and TRBJ2-1 provide the parts outside the CDR3, is GAGVSQTPSNKVTEKGKYVELRCDPISGHTALYWYRQSLGQGPEFLIYFQGTGAADDSGLPNDRFFAVRPEGSVSTLKIQRTERGDSAVYLCASSFLGQGDYNEQFFGPGTRLTVL.

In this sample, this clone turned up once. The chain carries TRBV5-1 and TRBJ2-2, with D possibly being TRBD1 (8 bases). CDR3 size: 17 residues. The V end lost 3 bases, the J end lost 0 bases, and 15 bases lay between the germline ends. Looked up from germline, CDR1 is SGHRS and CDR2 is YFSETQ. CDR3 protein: CASSWSTGGANTGELFF. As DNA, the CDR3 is TGCGCCAGCAGCTGGTCAACAGGGGGGGCGAACACCGGGGAGCTGTTTTTT.

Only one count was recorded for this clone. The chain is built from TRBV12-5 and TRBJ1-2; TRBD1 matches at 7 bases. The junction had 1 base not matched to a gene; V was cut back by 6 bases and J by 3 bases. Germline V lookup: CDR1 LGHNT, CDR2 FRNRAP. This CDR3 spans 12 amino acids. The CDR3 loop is CASGQGDYGYTF. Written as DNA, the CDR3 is TGTGCTAGTGGCCAGGGGGACTATGGCTACACCTTC.

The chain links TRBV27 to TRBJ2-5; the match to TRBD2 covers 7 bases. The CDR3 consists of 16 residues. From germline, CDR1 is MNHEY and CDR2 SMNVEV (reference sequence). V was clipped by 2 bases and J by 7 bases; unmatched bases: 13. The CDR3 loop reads CASSLGPGRALRTQYF. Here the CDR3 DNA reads TGTGCCAGCAGTTTAGGCCCAGGGAGGGCCCTTCGGACCCAGTACTTC.

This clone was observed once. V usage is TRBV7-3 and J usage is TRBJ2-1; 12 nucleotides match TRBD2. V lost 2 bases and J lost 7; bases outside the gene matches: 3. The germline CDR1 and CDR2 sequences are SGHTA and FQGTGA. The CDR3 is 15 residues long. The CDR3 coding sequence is TGTGCCAGCAGCTTAGCTAGCGGGAGGGAAAATGAGCAGTTCTTC. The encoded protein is CASSLASGRENEQFF.

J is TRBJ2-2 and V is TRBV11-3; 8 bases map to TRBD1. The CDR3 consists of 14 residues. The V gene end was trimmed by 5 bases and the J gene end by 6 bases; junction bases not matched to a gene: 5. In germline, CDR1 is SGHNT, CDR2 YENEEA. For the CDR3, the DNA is TGTGCCAGCAGCCATGGACAGGGTCCCGGGGAGCTGTTTTTT. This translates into CASSHGQGPGELFF.

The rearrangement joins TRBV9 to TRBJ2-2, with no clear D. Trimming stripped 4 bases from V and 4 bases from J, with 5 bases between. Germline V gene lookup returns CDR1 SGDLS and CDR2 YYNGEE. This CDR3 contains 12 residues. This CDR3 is CASSSVTGELFF. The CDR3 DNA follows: TGTGCCAGCAGCTCTGTCACCGGGGAGCTGTTTTTT. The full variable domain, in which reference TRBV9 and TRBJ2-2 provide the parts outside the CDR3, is DSGVTQTPKHLITATGQRVTLRCSPRSGDLSVYWYQQSLDQGLQFLIQYYNGEERAKGNILERFSAQQFPDLHSELNLSSLELGDSALYFCASSSVTGELFFGEGSRLTVL.

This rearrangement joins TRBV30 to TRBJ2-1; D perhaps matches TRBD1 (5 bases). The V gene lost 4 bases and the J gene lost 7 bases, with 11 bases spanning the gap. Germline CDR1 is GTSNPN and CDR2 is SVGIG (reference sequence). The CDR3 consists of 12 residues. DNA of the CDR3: TGTGCCTGGATGCTAGGGGCAAATGAGCAGTTCTTC. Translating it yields CAWMLGANEQFF.

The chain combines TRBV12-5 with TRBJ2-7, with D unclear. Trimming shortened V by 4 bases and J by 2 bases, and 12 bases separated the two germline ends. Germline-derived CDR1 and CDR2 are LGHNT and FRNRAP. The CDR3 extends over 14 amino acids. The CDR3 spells CASGSARAPYEQYF. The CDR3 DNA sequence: TGTGCTAGTGGTTCCGCCCGGGCCCCCTACGAGCAGTACTTC.

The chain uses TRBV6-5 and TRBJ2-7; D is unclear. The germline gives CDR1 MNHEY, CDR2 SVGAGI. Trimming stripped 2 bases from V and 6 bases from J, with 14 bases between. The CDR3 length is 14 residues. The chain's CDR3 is CASSYRGPWSEQYF. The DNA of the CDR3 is TGTGCCAGCAGTTACCGAGGTCCGTGGTCCGAGCAGTACTTC.